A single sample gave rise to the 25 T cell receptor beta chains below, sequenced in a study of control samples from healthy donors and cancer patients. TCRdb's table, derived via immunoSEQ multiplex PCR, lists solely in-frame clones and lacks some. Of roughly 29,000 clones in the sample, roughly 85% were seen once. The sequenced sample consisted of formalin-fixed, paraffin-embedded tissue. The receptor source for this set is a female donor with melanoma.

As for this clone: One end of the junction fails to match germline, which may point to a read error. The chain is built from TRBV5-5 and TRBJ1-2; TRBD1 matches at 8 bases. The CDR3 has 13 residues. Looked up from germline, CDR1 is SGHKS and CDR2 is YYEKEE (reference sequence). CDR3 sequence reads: CASSLDREDGYTF. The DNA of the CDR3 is TGTGCCAGCAGTTTGGACAGGGAGGATGGCTACACCTTC.

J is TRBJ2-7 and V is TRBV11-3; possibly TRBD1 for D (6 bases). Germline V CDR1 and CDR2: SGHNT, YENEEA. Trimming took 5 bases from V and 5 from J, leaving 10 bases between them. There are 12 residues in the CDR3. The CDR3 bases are TGTGCCAGCAGCCAGGGGACACACGAGCAGTACTTC. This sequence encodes CASSQGTHEQYF.

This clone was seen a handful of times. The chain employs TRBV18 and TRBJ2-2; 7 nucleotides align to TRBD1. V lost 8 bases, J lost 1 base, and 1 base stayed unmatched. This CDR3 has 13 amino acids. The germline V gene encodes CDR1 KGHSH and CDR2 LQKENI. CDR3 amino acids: CASRDRNTGELFF. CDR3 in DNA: TGTGCCAGCCGGGACAGGAACACCGGGGAGCTGTTTTTT.

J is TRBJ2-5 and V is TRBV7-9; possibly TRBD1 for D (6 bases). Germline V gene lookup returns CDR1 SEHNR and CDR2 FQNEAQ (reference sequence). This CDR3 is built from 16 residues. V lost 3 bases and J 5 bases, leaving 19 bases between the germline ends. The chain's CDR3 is CASSFDRPFFGETQYF. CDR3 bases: TGTGCCAGCAGCTTTGACAGGCCGTTCTTTGGGGAGACCCAGTACTTC.

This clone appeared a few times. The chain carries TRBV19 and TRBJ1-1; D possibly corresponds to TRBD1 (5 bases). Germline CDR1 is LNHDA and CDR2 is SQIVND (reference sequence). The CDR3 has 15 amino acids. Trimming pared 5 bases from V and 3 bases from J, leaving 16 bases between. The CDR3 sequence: CASSFPPGGDTEAFF. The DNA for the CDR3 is TGTGCCAGTAGTTTCCCCCCGGGAGGGGACACTGAAGCTTTCTTT.

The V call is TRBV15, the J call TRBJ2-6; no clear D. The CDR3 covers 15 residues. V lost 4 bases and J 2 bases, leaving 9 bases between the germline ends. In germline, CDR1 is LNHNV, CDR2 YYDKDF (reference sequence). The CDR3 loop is CATSNVDPGANVLTF. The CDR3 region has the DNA TGTGCCACCAGCAACGTGGACCCTGGGGCCAACGTCCTGACTTTC.

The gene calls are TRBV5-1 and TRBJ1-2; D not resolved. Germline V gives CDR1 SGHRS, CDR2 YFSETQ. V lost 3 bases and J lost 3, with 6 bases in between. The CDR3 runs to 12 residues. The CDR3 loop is CASSSTDYGYTF. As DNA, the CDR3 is TGCGCCAGCAGCTCGACGGACTATGGCTACACCTTC.

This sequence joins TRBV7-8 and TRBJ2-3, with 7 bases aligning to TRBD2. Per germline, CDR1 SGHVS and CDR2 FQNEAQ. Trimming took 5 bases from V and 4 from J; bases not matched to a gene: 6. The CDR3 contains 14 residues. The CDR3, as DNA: TGTGCCAGCAGCCCTGCGGGGGTCCCAGATACGCAGTATTTT. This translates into CASSPAGVPDTQYF.

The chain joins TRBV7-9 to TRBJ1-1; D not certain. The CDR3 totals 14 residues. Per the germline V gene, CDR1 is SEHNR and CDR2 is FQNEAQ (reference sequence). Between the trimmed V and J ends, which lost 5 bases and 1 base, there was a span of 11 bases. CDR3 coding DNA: TGTGCCAGCAGCACACTAAGGGAGAACACTGAAGCTTTCTTT. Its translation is CASSTLRENTEAFF.

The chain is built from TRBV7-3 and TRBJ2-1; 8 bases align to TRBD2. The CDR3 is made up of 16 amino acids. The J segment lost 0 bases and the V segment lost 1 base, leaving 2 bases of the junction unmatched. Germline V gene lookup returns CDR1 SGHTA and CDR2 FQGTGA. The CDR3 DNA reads TGTGCCAGCAGCTTAAAGAGCGGGAGCTCCTACAATGAGCAGTTCTTC. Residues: CASSLKSGSSYNEQFF.

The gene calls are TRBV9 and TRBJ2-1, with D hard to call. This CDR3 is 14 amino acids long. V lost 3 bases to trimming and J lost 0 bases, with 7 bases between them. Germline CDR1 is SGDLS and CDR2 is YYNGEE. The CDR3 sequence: CASSGSSSYNEQFF. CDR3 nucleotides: TGTGCCAGCAGCGGGAGCAGCTCCTACAATGAGCAGTTCTTC.

CDR3: CASSNRDRAYEQYF. DNA of the CDR3: TGTGCCAGCAGTAACCGGGACAGAGCCTACGAGCAGTACTTC. V gene TRBV6-2 or TRBV6-3 combines with J gene TRBJ2-7; 7 bases match TRBD1. CDR1 and CDR2 (germline): MNHEY, SVGEGT. The length of the CDR3 is 14 residues. V shed 5 bases, J shed 2 bases, and the junction held 6 bases outside the gene matches.

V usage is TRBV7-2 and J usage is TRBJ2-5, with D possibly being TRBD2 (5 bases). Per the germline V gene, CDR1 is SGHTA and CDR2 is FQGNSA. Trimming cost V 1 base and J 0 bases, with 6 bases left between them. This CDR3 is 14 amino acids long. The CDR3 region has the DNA TGTGCCAGCAGCTTAGGAGGGTACCAAGAGACCCAGTACTTC. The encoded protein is CASSLGGYQETQYF.

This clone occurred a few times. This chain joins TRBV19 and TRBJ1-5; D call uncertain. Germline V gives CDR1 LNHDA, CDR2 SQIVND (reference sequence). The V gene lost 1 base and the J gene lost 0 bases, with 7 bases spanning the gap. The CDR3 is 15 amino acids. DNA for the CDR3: TGTGCCAGTAGTATAGGAGACCGTAGCAATCAGCCCCAGCATTTT. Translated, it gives CASSIGDRSNQPQHF.

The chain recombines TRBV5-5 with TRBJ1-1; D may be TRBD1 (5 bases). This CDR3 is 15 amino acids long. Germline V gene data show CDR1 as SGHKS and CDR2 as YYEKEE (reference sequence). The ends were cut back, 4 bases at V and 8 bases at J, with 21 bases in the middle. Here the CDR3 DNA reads TGTGCCAGCAGCCTGGGGCACGCTCGACTCTTGGAAGCTTTCTTT. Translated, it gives CASSLGHARLLEAFF.

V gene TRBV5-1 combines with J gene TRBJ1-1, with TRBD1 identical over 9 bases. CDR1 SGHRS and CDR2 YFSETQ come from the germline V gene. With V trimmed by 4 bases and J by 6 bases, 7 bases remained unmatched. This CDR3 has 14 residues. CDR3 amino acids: CASSLRQGGAEAFF. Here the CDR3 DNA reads TGCGCCAGCAGCCTAAGACAGGGGGGTGCTGAAGCTTTCTTT.

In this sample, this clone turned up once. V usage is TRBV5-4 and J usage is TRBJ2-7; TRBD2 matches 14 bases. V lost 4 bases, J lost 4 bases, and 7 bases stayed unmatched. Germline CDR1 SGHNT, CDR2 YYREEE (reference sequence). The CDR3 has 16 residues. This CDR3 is CASSPPGTSGRYEQYF. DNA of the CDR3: TGTGCCAGCAGCCCCCCAGGGACTAGCGGGAGATACGAGCAGTACTTC.

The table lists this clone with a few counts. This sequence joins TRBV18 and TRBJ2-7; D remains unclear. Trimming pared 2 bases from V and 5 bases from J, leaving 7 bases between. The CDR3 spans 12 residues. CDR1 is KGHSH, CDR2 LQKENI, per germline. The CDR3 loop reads CASSPSPNEQYF. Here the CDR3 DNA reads TGTGCCAGCTCACCAAGTCCCAACGAGCAGTACTTC.

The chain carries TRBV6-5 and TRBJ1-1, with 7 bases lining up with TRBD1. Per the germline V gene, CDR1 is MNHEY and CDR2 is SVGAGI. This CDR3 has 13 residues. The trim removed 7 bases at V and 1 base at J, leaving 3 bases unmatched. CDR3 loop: CASTRGWNTEAFF. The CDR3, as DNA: TGTGCCAGCACCAGGGGGTGGAACACTGAAGCTTTCTTT.

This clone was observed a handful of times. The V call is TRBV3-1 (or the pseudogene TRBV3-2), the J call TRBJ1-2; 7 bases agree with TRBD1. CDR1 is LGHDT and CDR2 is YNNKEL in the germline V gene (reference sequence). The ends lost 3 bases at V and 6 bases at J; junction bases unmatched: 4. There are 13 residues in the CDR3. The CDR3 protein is CASSQATGNGYTF. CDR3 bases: TGTGCCAGCAGCCAGGCGACAGGGAATGGCTACACCTTC.

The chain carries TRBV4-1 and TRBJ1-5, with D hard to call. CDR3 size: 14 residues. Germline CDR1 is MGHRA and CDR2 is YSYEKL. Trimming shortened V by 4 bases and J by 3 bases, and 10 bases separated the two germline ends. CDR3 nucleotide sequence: TGCGCCAGCAGCCGCCCTGACACCAATCAGCCCCAGCATTTT. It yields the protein CASSRPDTNQPQHF.

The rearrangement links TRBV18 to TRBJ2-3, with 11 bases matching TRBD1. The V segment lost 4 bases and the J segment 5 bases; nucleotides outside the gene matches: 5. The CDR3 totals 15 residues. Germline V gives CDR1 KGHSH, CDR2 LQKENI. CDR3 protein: CASSLGQGAGDTQYF. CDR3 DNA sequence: TGTGCCAGCTCACTCGGACAGGGGGCTGGAGATACGCAGTATTTT.

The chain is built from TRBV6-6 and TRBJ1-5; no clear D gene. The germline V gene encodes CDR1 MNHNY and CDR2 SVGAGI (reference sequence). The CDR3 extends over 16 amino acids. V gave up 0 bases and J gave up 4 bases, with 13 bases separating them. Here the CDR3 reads CASSYSQRSLNQPQHF. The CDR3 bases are TGTGCCAGCAGTTACTCACAAAGGTCTTTGAATCAGCCCCAGCATTTT.

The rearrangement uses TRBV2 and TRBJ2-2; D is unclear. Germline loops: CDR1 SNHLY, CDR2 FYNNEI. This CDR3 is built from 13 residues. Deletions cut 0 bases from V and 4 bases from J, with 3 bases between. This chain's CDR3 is CASSEAPTGELFF. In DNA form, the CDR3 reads TGTGCCAGCAGTGAAGCGCCCACCGGGGAGCTGTTTTTT.

CDR3 residues: CASSLGVDRVRTEAFF. The CDR3 bases are TGTGCCAGCAGCTTAGGTGTGGACAGGGTGAGGACTGAAGCTTTCTTT. The chain has TRBV7-2 and TRBJ1-1; 8 nucleotides align to TRBD1. Germline V gives CDR1 SGHTA, CDR2 FQGNSA. V lost 1 base to trimming and J lost 5 bases; unmatched junction nucleotides: 9. This CDR3 has 16 residues. The full variable domain, in which reference TRBV7-2 and TRBJ1-1 provide the parts outside the CDR3, is GAGVSQSPSNKVTEKGKDVELRCDPISGHTALYWYRQSLGQGLEFLIYFQGNSAPDKSGLPSDRFSAERTGGSVSTLTIQRTQQEDSAVYLCASSLGVDRVRTEAFFGQGTRLTVV.